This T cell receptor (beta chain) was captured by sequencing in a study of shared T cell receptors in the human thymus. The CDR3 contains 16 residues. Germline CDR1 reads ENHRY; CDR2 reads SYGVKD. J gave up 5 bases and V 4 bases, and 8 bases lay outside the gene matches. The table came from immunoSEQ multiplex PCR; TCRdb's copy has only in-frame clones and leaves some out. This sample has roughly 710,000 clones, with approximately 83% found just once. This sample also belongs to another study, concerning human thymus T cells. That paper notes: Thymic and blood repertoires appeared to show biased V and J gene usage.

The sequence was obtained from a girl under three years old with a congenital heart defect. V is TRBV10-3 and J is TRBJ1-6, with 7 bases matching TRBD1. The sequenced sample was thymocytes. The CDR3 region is CAISAKKGADNSPLHF. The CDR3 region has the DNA TGTGCCATCAGTGCAAAGAAGGGGGCAGATAATTCACCCCTCCACTTT.